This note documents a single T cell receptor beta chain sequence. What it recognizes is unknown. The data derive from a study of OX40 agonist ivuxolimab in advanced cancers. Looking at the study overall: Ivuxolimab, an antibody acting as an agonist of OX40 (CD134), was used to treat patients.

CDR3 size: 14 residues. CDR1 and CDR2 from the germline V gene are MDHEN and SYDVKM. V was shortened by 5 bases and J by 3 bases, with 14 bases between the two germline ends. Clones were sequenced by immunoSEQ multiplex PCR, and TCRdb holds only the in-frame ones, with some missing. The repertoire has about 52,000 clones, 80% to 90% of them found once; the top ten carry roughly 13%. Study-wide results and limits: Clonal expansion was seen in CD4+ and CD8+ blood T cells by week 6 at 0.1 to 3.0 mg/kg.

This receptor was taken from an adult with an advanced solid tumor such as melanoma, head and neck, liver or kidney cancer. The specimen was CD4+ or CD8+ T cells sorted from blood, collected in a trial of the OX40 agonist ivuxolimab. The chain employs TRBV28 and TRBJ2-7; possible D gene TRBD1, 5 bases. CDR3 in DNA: TGTGCCAGCAGTAAGGTTAGTGGACACTACGAGCAGTACTTC. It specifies CASSKVSGHYEQYF. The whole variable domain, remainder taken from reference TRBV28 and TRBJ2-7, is DVKVTQSSRYLVKRTGEKVFLECVQDMDHENMFWYRQDPGLGLRLIYFSYDVKMKEKGDIPEGYSVSREKKERFSLILESASTNQTSMYLCASSKVSGHYEQYFGPGTRLTVT.